This TCR beta chain was identified during a study of Graves' ophthalmopathy and Graves' hyperthyroidism. General study results and limits: Ophthalmopathy could be told apart from stable hyperthyroidism by a 13-signature model (87.88% sensitivity, 70% to 84% specificity). Forecasting of ophthalmopathy progression by the model achieved 70.59% sensitivity and approximately 72% specificity.

Germline CDR1 is SGDLS and CDR2 is YYNGEE. V lost 0 bases and J 2 bases, leaving 12 bases between the germline ends. The CDR3 runs to 15 residues. This clonotype was counted many times. Its antigen remains unknown. The authors diagnosed from clinical symptoms, serum thyroxine, TRAb, thyroid ultrasound and orbital computed tomography. RNA served as the template for amplifying TCR beta CDR3 regions. Following a first-round RT-PCR that used HTBI primers, a second-round multiplex PCR was carried out. TCRdb itself ran the multiplex PCR reads through MiXCR, one entry per CDR3 protein. The data show around 660,000 distinct CDR3 sequences, over 40% seen once.

The TCR sequence derives from an adult man with Graves' ophthalmopathy. V gene TRBV9 combines with J gene TRBJ2-7, with D tentatively TRBD1 (7 bases). The sequencing input was peripheral blood. DNA of the CDR3: TGTGCCAGCAGCGTAGGCGGGACAGATCCCTACGAGCAGTACTTC. Amino acids: CASSVGGTDPYEQYF.